The rows below give T cell receptor beta chains drawn from one sample of a study of blood T cell repertoires in COVID-19. Here immunoSEQ multiplex PCR was the method, and the copy in TCRdb shows in-frame clones only, minus some. This sample carries around 300,000 clones, around 87% of them seen once, and the ten largest clones take 1.5% to 2%. Sequencing input: PBMCs or T cells enriched from blood (not recorded which). These receptor sequences come from a woman aged 18-35 years with acute COVID-19. Both conserved end residues are part of each CDR3.

V,J,CDR3
TRBV7-6,TRBJ2-3,CASSLGAGKNTDTQYF
TRBV18,TRBJ2-3,CASSPDRVTYRTDTQYF
TRBV5-4,TRBJ2-1,CASSAREGLAYNEQFF
TRBV7-6,TRBJ1-1,CASSLHGTAKAFF
TRBV5-1,TRBJ2-1,CASRMTGISYNEQFF
TRBV27,TRBJ2-1,CASSAPRVSYNEQFF
TRBV28,TRBJ1-6,CASSLTGGRNSPLHF
TRBV27,TRBJ2-3,CASSLLVVAGGTDTQYF
TRBV4-1,TRBJ1-1,CASSPYRGNTEAFF
TRBV27,TRBJ2-2,CASRSPGVELFF
TRBV4-3,TRBJ2-4,CASSQDGTGIAKNIQYF
TRBV6-5,TRBJ1-1,CASSLRGGNTEAFF
TRBV7-9,TRBJ2-3,CASSLRVVARGPRADTQYF
TRBV7-2,TRBJ2-7,CASSLNYVTSGYEQYF
TRBV5-4,TRBJ2-3,CASSSFSRESRTDTQYF
TRBV6-5,TRBJ1-6,CASSYSRTGRSPLHF
TRBV19,TRBJ2-1,CASSIDLEIYEQFF
TRBV4-1,TRBJ1-2,CASSQGPDGYTF
TRBV30,TRBJ1-5,CAWGQGWDQPQHF